The T cell receptor (beta chain) under discussion was sequenced for a study of shared clonotypes between healthy human individuals. Remarks on this clone: Its target is unknown.

The study, taken as a whole, reports: The low donor count limited represented genetic and exposure-history diversity.

TCRdb keeps only in-frame clones here, not all; method: immunoSEQ multiplex PCR. The sample has about 1 million clones; about 74% are singletons. CDR1 SGHRS and CDR2 YFSETQ come from the germline V gene. CDR3 size: 13 residues. V was pared by 0 bases and J by 6 bases, with 9 bases between. This receptor was obtained from a man aged 18-30 years in good health. Material for sequencing was memory CD4+ T cells sorted from blood. Indicated subset: CD45RA-negative fraction. J is TRBJ1-2 and V is TRBV5-1, with unresolved D. The CDR3 sequence: CASSLDGPDGYTF. CDR3 bases: TGCGCCAGCAGCTTGGATGGTCCTGATGGCTACACCTTC.